This T cell receptor beta chain was identified in a study of blood T cell repertoires in COVID-19. Some clones are missing from TCRdb's copy, which holds only in-frame ones; the method was immunoSEQ multiplex PCR. The sample includes 100,000 to 150,000 clones, more than 75% of them seen just once. From germline, CDR1 is SGHNT and CDR2 YYREEE (reference sequence). CDR3 length equals 14 residues. Trimming removed 4 bases from V and 0 bases from J, with 9 bases in between. The chain employs TRBV5-4 and TRBJ2-3, with a tentative D call TRBD2 (5 bases). The sample taken for sequencing was peripheral blood. The TCR comes from a man between 70 and 80 years old with active COVID-19. CDR3 in DNA: TGTGCCAGCAGCCCCTGGACTAGCACAGATACGCAGTATTTT. This gives the protein CASSPWTSTDTQYF.